A selection of T cell receptor beta chains follows, all from one sample in a study of Ad26.COV2.S vaccination and SARS-CoV-2 variants. The table came from immunoSEQ multiplex PCR; TCRdb's copy has only in-frame clones and leaves some out. The sample lists around 350,000 clones; 70% to 90% were seen once. The sequencing here drew on peripheral blood, taken in a trial of Ad26.COV2.S vaccine versus placebo. The origin of the receptors is a person between 18 and 59 years old who received the Ad26.COV2.S COVID-19 vaccine or a placebo. The conserved cysteine and the conserved F or W are not part of the CDR3 here. A D gene is named only where the DNA matches it firmly.

D gene,V gene,CDR3 length,J gene,CDR3 protein
NA,TRBV5-1,10,TRBJ2-7,ASSHGSYEQY
NA,TRBV18,14,TRBJ2-2,ASSPLNSVNTGELF
NA,TRBV15,12,TRBJ2-7,ATSRGNGPYEQY
NA,TRBV24-1,11,TRBJ2-3,ATSDLSTDTQY
TRBD2,TRBV5-1,14,TRBJ2-1,ASSLELAGGGYEQF
NA,TRBV11-2,13,TRBJ2-5,ASSFRQAPWETQY
NA,TRBV30,10,TRBJ1-1,ALQFGRTEAF
TRBD2,TRBV6-2/TRBV6-3,13,TRBJ2-7,ASSYPTSGRPEQY
NA,TRBV28,10,TRBJ1-6,ASSSNYSPLH
TRBD1,TRBV6-6,13,TRBJ2-4,ASSPTRGQKNIQY
NA,TRBV10-3,10,TRBJ1-1,AISGVSTEAF
NA,TRBV6-2/TRBV6-3,10,TRBJ1-6,ASSINPSPLH
TRBD1,TRBV7-9,12,TRBJ2-7,ASSPMTGSYEQY